This entry lists 29 T cell receptor beta chains sequenced from one sample in a study of beta chain features in type 1 diabetes (dated by TCRdb to the late 2010s). Receptor amplification or capture employed the immunoSEQ multiplex PCR assay. All of the isolated RNA was reverse transcribed with the High Capacity cDNA Reverse Transcription Kit, so expressed TCRB transcripts were sequenced. The table comes from immuneACCESS by way of TCRdb, which keeps in-frame sequences with V and J called. Part of the clones is missing from these tables; in studies checked, under half for an unresolved V gene and the rest for unknown reasons. The table for this sample lists around 340,000 clones; roughly 21% of them were counted only once. The ten largest clones add up to approximately 0.041% of the sample. The sequencing input was naive CD4+ T cells from blood. This sample's cell subset or site label indicates: true naive CD4+ T cells. The receptors were sampled from a woman aged 18-29 years in good health.

The V call is TRBV7-9, the J call TRBJ2-3, with TRBD2 identical over 7 bases. The CDR3 loop spans 13 amino acids. Trimming at V came to 1 base and at J to 6 bases, leaving 1 base not matched to a gene. Germline assignment: CDR1 SEHNR and CDR2 FQNEAQ (reference sequence). CDR3 DNA: TGTGCCAGCAGCTTAGGGCGGGAGGATACGCAGTATTTT. Translated: CASSLGREDTQYF.

This clone turned up a few times. The chain combines TRBV7-9 with TRBJ2-1; D remains unclear. Deletions cut 4 bases from V and 3 bases from J, with 7 bases between. CDR1 is SEHNR, CDR2 FQNEAQ, per germline (reference sequence). This CDR3 spans 13 amino acids. CDR3 sequence (DNA): TGTGCCAGCAGCTCTCTCAGCTACAATGAGCAGTTCTTC. This gives the protein CASSSLSYNEQFF.

V is TRBV18 and J is TRBJ2-7; 10 bases fit TRBD2. V was pared by 5 bases and J by 6 bases, with 10 bases of the junction left unmatched. This CDR3 is 15 amino acids long. Germline values: CDR1 KGHSH, CDR2 LQKENI. This CDR3 is CASSSDPSGRGEQYF. The CDR3 bases are TGTGCCAGCTCATCGGATCCTAGCGGGAGAGGCGAGCAGTACTTC.

This clone was counted a few times. The rearrangement uses TRBV19 and TRBJ2-3; D gene uncertain. The V and J ends lost 5 bases and 5 bases respectively, with 5 bases between them. This CDR3 comprises 11 residues. Germline V gives CDR1 LNHDA, CDR2 SQIVND (reference sequence). CDR3 sequence reads: CASSSRDTQYF. CDR3 DNA sequence: TGTGCCAGTAGTTCTAGAGATACGCAGTATTTT.

This clone was picked up a small number of times. J is TRBJ1-4 and V is TRBV30; D is possibly TRBD1 (5 bases). This CDR3 has 14 amino acids. V was pared by 7 bases and J by 7 bases, with 19 bases between. Germline V gene lookup returns CDR1 GTSNPN and CDR2 SVGIG (reference sequence). The CDR3, as DNA: TGTGCCTTACTCCACAAGGCCCAGGGTGAAAAACTGTTTTTT. Protein sequence: CALLHKAQGEKLFF.

The chain has TRBV30 and TRBJ1-2; 12 positions agree with TRBD1. The CDR3 extends over 15 amino acids. The germline CDR1 and CDR2 sequences are GTSNPN and SVGIG (reference sequence). V dropped 2 bases and J dropped 7; count of bases not matched to a gene: 8. The CDR3 is CAWSQGTGGRPGYTF. CDR3 coding DNA: TGTGCCTGGAGTCAGGGGACAGGGGGCAGACCTGGCTACACCTTC.

The CDR3 loop is CASSQSGRLAGTDTQYF. For the CDR3, the DNA is TGCGCCAGCAGCCAAAGTGGGCGTCTAGCGGGCACAGATACGCAGTATTTT. The chain employs TRBV4-1 and TRBJ2-3; 7 bases line up with TRBD2. The CDR3 runs to 17 residues. CDR1 and CDR2 from the germline V gene are MGHRA and YSYEKL. V lost 2 bases and J lost 1; bases outside the gene matches: 9.

This clone was picked up a small number of times. The chain joins TRBV30 to TRBJ2-2; D is perhaps TRBD1 (5 bases). From germline, CDR1 is GTSNPN and CDR2 SVGIG (reference sequence). CDR3 length equals 15 residues. The V end lost 0 bases, the J end lost 3 bases, and 11 bases lay between the germline ends. The CDR3 is CAWSVPGLDTGELFF. The CDR3 DNA sequence: TGTGCCTGGAGTGTACCAGGGCTGGACACCGGGGAGCTGTTTTTT. Full variable domain (rest looked up from reference TRBV30 and TRBJ2-2): SQTIHQWPATLVQPVGSPLSLECTVEGTSNPNLYWYRQAAGRGLQLLFYSVGIGQISSEVPQNLSASRPQDRQFILSSKKLLLSDSGFYLCAWSVPGLDTGELFFGEGSRLTVL.

This chain connects TRBV11-1 to TRBJ1-6; 9 positions match TRBD1. Losses at the gene ends were 8 bases for V and 6 bases for J; bases not matched to a gene: 2. Germline V gene data show CDR1 as SGHAT and CDR2 as FQDESV (reference sequence). This CDR3 comprises 13 residues. The CDR3 reads CASGTGSNSPLHF. CDR3 sequence (DNA): TGTGCCAGCGGGACAGGGAGTAATTCACCCCTCCACTTT.

There are a few counts of this clone. V usage is TRBV7-2 and J usage is TRBJ2-5; 7 bases are shared with TRBD2. The CDR3 extends over 14 amino acids. Losses at the gene ends were 3 bases for V and 4 bases for J; bases not matched to a gene: 5. Germline V gene lookup returns CDR1 SGHTA and CDR2 FQGNSA. This CDR3 is CASSLAGVGETQYF. In DNA form, the CDR3 reads TGTGCCAGCAGCTTGGCGGGGGTGGGAGAGACCCAGTACTTC.

The chain is built from TRBV6-5 and TRBJ1-2, with 9 nucleotides matching TRBD1. The CDR3 loop spans 14 amino acids. Trimming removed 7 bases from V and 7 bases from J; junction bases left unmatched: 10. The germline V gene has CDR1 MNHEY and CDR2 SVGAGI. CDR3 nucleotides: TGTGCCAGCACCCCTACCTTGGACAGGGGTGGCTACACCTTC. This codes for CASTPTLDRGGYTF.

The chain employs TRBV30 and TRBJ1-1; the D is unclear. Trimming shortened V by 3 bases and J by 4 bases, and 12 bases separated the two germline ends. The V gene's germline CDR1 is GTSNPN and CDR2 SVGIG (reference sequence). The CDR3 sequence is 13 residues long. This chain's CDR3 is CAWRFMSGTEAFF. The CDR3 DNA reads as TGTGCCTGGAGGTTCATGTCGGGCACTGAAGCTTTCTTT.

This clone turned up a few times. The rearrangement links TRBV7-9 to TRBJ1-2; tentatively, D is TRBD1 (5 bases). The CDR3 spans 14 residues. V gave up 2 bases and J gave up 8 bases, with 15 bases separating them. In germline, CDR1 is SEHNR, CDR2 FQNEAQ (reference sequence). CDR3 nucleotide sequence: TGTGCCAGCAGCTTAACCAGGGTGGAGGGCGGCTACACCTTC. Amino acids: CASSLTRVEGGYTF.

Only a few counts were recorded for this clone. The chain links TRBV9 to TRBJ2-5; 9 bases agree with TRBD1. Germline V lookup: CDR1 SGDLS, CDR2 YYNGEE. This CDR3 is 16 amino acids long. Germline trimming cut 3 bases from V and 4 bases from J; bases unmatched to any gene: 10. In DNA form, the CDR3 reads TGTGCCAGCAGCGCCGGACAGGGGAGGTCTGGAGAGACCCAGTACTTC. It encodes CASSAGQGRSGETQYF.

The CDR3 nucleotides read TGTGCCCGGTCAGGGGAGGGAACTAGCACAGATACGCAGTATTTT. Residues: CARSGEGTSTDTQYF. The chain couples TRBV30 to TRBJ2-3; tentative D call: TRBD2 (7 bases). The CDR3 consists of 15 residues. The ends were cut back, 8 bases at V and 0 bases at J, with 18 bases in the middle. Germline V gene lookup returns CDR1 GTSNPN and CDR2 SVGIG (reference sequence).

V gene TRBV29-1 combines with J gene TRBJ2-5, with unresolved D. V was shortened by 7 bases and J by 1 base, with 16 bases between the two germline ends. The length of the CDR3 is 14 residues. Germline assignment: CDR1 SQVTM and CDR2 ANQGSEA. The DNA for the CDR3 is TGCAGCGCCAGATTGTTGGTCACCCAAGAGACCCAGTACTTC. Its translation: CSARLLVTQETQYF.

The chain combines TRBV6-1 with TRBJ2-7, with 9 positions matching TRBD2. The J segment lost 0 bases and the V segment lost 4 bases, leaving 7 bases of the junction unmatched. The germline V gene encodes CDR1 MNHNS and CDR2 SASEGT. The CDR3 is 16 amino acids. The CDR3 reads CASSGPSGRSSYEQYF. The CDR3 DNA is TGTGCCAGCAGTGGGCCCAGCGGGAGGTCCTCCTACGAGCAGTACTTC.

This clone has more than one count but fewer than ten. The rearrangement uses TRBV2 and TRBJ2-1; 7 bases fit TRBD2. This CDR3 is 16 amino acids long. Looked up from germline, CDR1 is SNHLY and CDR2 is FYNNEI. J was trimmed by 7 bases and V by 2 bases; bases with no gene match: 11. The CDR3 loop is CASSEKTSPLRNEQFF. The CDR3 nucleotides read TGTGCCAGCAGTGAAAAGACTAGCCCCCTCCGGAATGAGCAGTTCTTC.

This clone was counted between two and nine times. The V and J genes are TRBV15 and TRBJ2-7, with TRBD1 matching 8 bases. After removal of 3 bases from V and 6 bases from J, the junction contained 4 bases not matched to a gene. Germline V gene lookup returns CDR1 LNHNV and CDR2 YYDKDF (reference sequence). The CDR3 has 13 residues. The CDR3 DNA reads TGTGCCACCAGCAGGGACAGGGTTTTCGAGCAGTACTTC. Its translation is CATSRDRVFEQYF.

The V gene is TRBV7-9, the J gene TRBJ2-5, with a tentative D call TRBD2 (6 bases). Trimming stripped 2 bases from V and 1 base from J, with 11 bases between. From germline, CDR1 is SEHNR and CDR2 FQNEAQ (reference sequence). This CDR3 is 15 amino acids long. The CDR3 loop is CASSLNGSPQETQYF. In nucleotides, the CDR3 is TGTGCCAGCAGCTTAAACGGGAGTCCCCAAGAGACCCAGTACTTC.

The chain employs TRBV7-2 and TRBJ1-2; perhaps TRBD1 as D (6 bases). The length of the CDR3 is 13 residues. Germline CDR1 is SGHTA and CDR2 is FQGNSA. Trimming left V 5 bases short and J 7 bases short, with 14 bases between. This CDR3 is CASSNLQGRGYTF. DNA for the CDR3: TGTGCCAGCAGCAACTTACAGGGACGTGGCTACACCTTC.

This clone was counted only a few times. The chain joins TRBV5-1 to TRBJ2-1, with no clear D. CDR3 size: 11 residues. V was trimmed by 4 bases and J by 6 bases, leaving 5 bases between them. Germline CDR1 and CDR2: SGHRS and YFSETQ. The CDR3 coding sequence is TGCGCCAGCAGCGTATTCAATGAGCAGTTCTTC. It is translated as CASSVFNEQFF.

As DNA, the CDR3 is TGTGCCAGCAGCCGGACAGGGAATAATTCACCCCTCCACTTT. This encodes CASSRTGNNSPLHF. The chain recombines TRBV7-2 with TRBJ1-6, with 8 bases identical to TRBD1. The V segment lost 5 bases and the J segment 5 bases; nucleotides outside the gene matches: 2. Germline CDR1 and CDR2: SGHTA and FQGNSA. This CDR3 region has 14 residues.

This sequence joins TRBV30 and TRBJ2-1, with 10 bases that match TRBD2. The junction had 14 bases not matched to a gene; V was cut back by 3 bases and J by 9 bases. The CDR3 has 16 residues. Germline assignment: CDR1 GTSNPN and CDR2 SVGIG (reference sequence). The CDR3 here is CAWRSLHSGRRGEQFF. In nucleotides, the CDR3 is TGTGCCTGGAGATCCCTCCATAGCGGGAGGCGGGGTGAGCAGTTCTTC.

This clone was detected only a few times. The chain joins TRBV7-2 to TRBJ2-2, with no clear D. This CDR3 has 14 residues. With 5 bases removed from V and 7 bases from J, the gap between germline ends came to 14 bases. CDR1 is SGHTA and CDR2 is FQGNSA in the germline V gene. CDR3 region: CASSPPTGHGELFF. The CDR3, as DNA: TGTGCCAGCAGCCCCCCTACGGGTCACGGGGAGCTGTTTTTT.

The chain carries TRBV4-3 and TRBJ2-7; D remains ambiguous. The CDR3 length is 15 residues. V lost 0 bases and J 2 bases, leaving 11 bases between the germline ends. CDR1 is LGHNA, CDR2 YSLEER, per germline. The CDR3 here is CASSQERVATYEQYF. The DNA of the CDR3 is TGCGCCAGCAGCCAAGAGCGAGTAGCTACCTACGAGCAGTACTTC.

This clone has more than one count but fewer than ten. The V gene is TRBV5-1, the J gene TRBJ2-7; 14 positions match TRBD2. The CDR3 is made up of 16 amino acids. Looked up from germline, CDR1 is SGHRS and CDR2 is YFSETQ. The ends lost 4 bases at V and 6 bases at J; junction bases unmatched: 9. The CDR3 loop reads CASSPGLAGGRSEQYF. In DNA form, the CDR3 reads TGCGCCAGCAGCCCCGGACTAGCGGGAGGTCGGAGCGAGCAGTACTTC.

As to this clone: One junction end does not reproduce the germline sequence, and a read error may be involved. The chain uses TRBV7-9 and TRBJ1-1; D remains unclear. Germline V CDR1 and CDR2: SEHNR, FQNEAQ (reference sequence). The CDR3 loop spans 14 amino acids. The CDR3 DNA reads as TGTGCCAGCAGCTTAAATGCGGGGAACGCTGAAGCTTTCTTT. Protein: CASSLNAGNAEAFF.

This clone occurred a few times. J is TRBJ1-2 and V is TRBV29-1; D is possibly TRBD1 (6 bases). The CDR3 covers 12 residues. V lost 4 bases and J 3 bases, leaving 9 bases between the germline ends. Germline CDR1 reads SQVTM; CDR2 reads ANQGSEA. CDR3 protein: CSVGGGDYGYTF. In DNA form, the CDR3 reads TGCAGCGTTGGTGGGGGCGACTATGGCTACACCTTC.